These 27 T cell receptor beta chains were sequenced from one sample in a study of patients and donors after allogeneic stem cell transplantation. TCRdb passed the RT-PCR reads through MiXCR, listing each CDR3 protein once. The sample yields roughly 940,000 distinct CDR3 sequences, about 20% seen once. Specimen: blood, either unsorted or a sorted T cell fraction (not recorded which). The receptors stem from a human donor who was either an allogeneic HSCT recipient or a stem cell or donor lymphocyte infusion donor (not recorded which). It is not recorded whose cells these are; they may come from a transplant donor.

This clonotype came up a few times. CDR3 sequence reads: CAISPRTGGTYEQYF. CDR3 bases: TGTGCCATCAGTCCTAGGACAGGGGGTACCTACGAGCAGTACTTC. The chain uses TRBV10-3 and TRBJ2-7; 10 bases fit TRBD1. CDR1 is ENHRY, CDR2 SYGVKD, per germline. This CDR3 comprises 15 residues. The V and J ends lost 5 bases and 2 bases, in that order; junction bases with no gene match: 6.

In its sample, this clonotype was seen many times. The chain joins TRBV12-3 or TRBV12-4 to TRBJ2-7; no clear D. The CDR3 is 13 amino acids. V lost 3 bases and J lost 2, with 8 bases in between. DNA of the CDR3: TGTGCCAGCAGTTTGTTTGGGGCCTACGAGCAGTACTTC. It is translated as CASSLFGAYEQYF.

There are a few counts of this clonotype. CDR3 in amino acids: CASSIRTGSINQPQHF. The CDR3 bases are TGTGCCAGCAGCATACGGACAGGATCGATCAATCAGCCCCAGCATTTT. The chain recombines TRBV7-8 with TRBJ1-5; 7 bases align to TRBD1. Germline CDR1 SGHVS, CDR2 FQNEAQ. The CDR3 totals 16 residues. The junction had 10 bases not matched to a gene; V was cut back by 5 bases and J by 3 bases. The full variable domain, its missing parts supplied by reference TRBV7-8 and TRBJ1-5, is GAGVSQSPRYKVAKRGQDVALRCDPISGHVSLFWYQQALGQGPEFLTYFQNEAQLDKSGLPSDRFFAERPEGSVSTLKIQRTQQEDSAVYLCASSIRTGSINQPQHFGDGTRLSIL.

This clonotype has a handful of counts. J is TRBJ2-1 and V is TRBV12-3 or TRBV12-4; D is ambiguous. The V end lost 3 bases, the J end lost 4 bases, and 7 bases lay between the germline ends. This CDR3 region has 13 residues. Here the CDR3 DNA reads TGTGCCAGCAGTTTCAAACGATACAATGAGCAGTTCTTC. This translates into CASSFKRYNEQFF.

This clonotype appeared many times. The rearrangement uses TRBV12-3 or TRBV12-4 and TRBJ2-1; D may be TRBD2 (6 bases). V dropped 3 bases and J dropped 5 bases, with 11 bases sitting between them. There are 14 residues in the CDR3. The CDR3 loop reads CASSFWGVDNEQFF. The CDR3 DNA follows: TGTGCCAGCAGTTTTTGGGGGGTCGACAATGAGCAGTTCTTC.

The chain uses TRBV28 and TRBJ2-3, with D perhaps matching TRBD2 (6 bases). This CDR3 comprises 16 residues. In germline, CDR1 is MDHEN, CDR2 SYDVKM. V lost 8 bases, J lost 1 base, and 19 bases lay in between. The CDR3 protein is CASGGTYERGTDTQYF. DNA for the CDR3: TGTGCCAGCGGAGGGACTTATGAAAGGGGCACAGATACGCAGTATTTT.

This clonotype was counted only a few times. This chain joins TRBV6-5 and TRBJ2-2; TRBD2 matches 7 bases. The CDR3 covers 15 residues. The junction had 7 bases not matched to a gene; V was cut back by 3 bases and J by 6 bases. Germline V gives CDR1 MNHEY, CDR2 SVGAGI. The CDR3 sequence: CASSYRGEGAGELFF. The DNA for the CDR3 is TGTGCCAGCAGTTATCGGGGGGAAGGGGCCGGGGAGCTGTTTTTT.

The chain is built from TRBV20-1 and TRBJ1-2; D gene uncertain. The CDR3 length is 14 residues. V shed 3 bases and J shed 0 bases, with 11 bases lying between them. Germline V gene data show CDR1 as DFQATT and CDR2 as SNEGSKA (reference sequence). The CDR3 DNA reads as TGCAGTGCTAGGAGGCCGGATACTAACTATGGCTACACCTTC. This sequence encodes CSARRPDTNYGYTF.

The chain combines TRBV20-1 with TRBJ2-3; 10 bases are a match to TRBD1. CDR1 and CDR2 from the germline V gene are DFQATT and SNEGSKA (reference sequence). With 1 base clipped from V and 0 bases from J, the junction kept 16 bases outside the gene matches. The CDR3 spans 20 residues. CDR3: CSARVRFIDRGRLSTDTQYF. DNA of the CDR3: TGCAGTGCTAGAGTGCGGTTCATCGACAGGGGGCGACTCAGCACAGATACGCAGTATTTT.

The chain joins TRBV12-3 or TRBV12-4 to TRBJ2-1; 9 bases fit TRBD2. This CDR3 is 14 amino acids long. J was trimmed by 6 bases and V by 4 bases; bases with no gene match: 4. The CDR3 loop is CASSWSSGVNEQFF. CDR3 in DNA: TGTGCCAGCAGTTGGTCTAGCGGGGTCAATGAGCAGTTCTTC.

This clonotype appeared a few times. This rearrangement joins TRBV20-1 to TRBJ2-1; 10 positions agree with TRBD2. This CDR3 has 14 residues. Germline trimming cut 3 bases from V and 7 bases from J; bases unmatched to any gene: 6. The germline V gene encodes CDR1 DFQATT and CDR2 SNEGSKA (reference sequence). DNA of the CDR3: TGCAGTGCTAGCTCTAGCGGGAGAAGGAATGAGCAGTTCTTC. The encoded protein is CSASSSGRRNEQFF.

This clonotype has at least ten counts. The chain links TRBV5-1 to TRBJ2-2; no reliable D call. This CDR3 has 15 amino acids. The V end was cut by 1 base, the J end by 6 bases, with 13 bases between. Germline lookup yields CDR1 SGHRS and CDR2 YFSETQ. CDR3 residues: CASSLSPRWPGELFF. CDR3 bases: TGCGCCAGCAGCTTGTCTCCTAGATGGCCCGGGGAGCTGTTTTTT.

The chain couples TRBV12-3 or TRBV12-4 to TRBJ1-2; no firm D call. The CDR3 is made up of 14 amino acids. V lost 8 bases and J 4 bases, leaving 17 bases between the germline ends. CDR3 sequence reads: CASHRRAQGYGYTF. The CDR3, as DNA: TGTGCCAGCCACCGGAGGGCGCAAGGCTATGGCTACACCTTC.

The rearrangement uses TRBV5-5 and TRBJ2-2, with 9 bases lining up with TRBD2. With V trimmed by 2 bases and J by 3 bases, 2 bases remained unmatched. Per the germline V gene, CDR1 is SGHKS and CDR2 is YYEKEE (reference sequence). The CDR3 loop spans 15 amino acids. Here the CDR3 reads CASSFSGSYTGELFF. In nucleotides, the CDR3 is TGTGCCAGCAGCTTTAGCGGGAGTTACACCGGGGAGCTGTTTTTT.

This chain joins TRBV11-3 and TRBJ2-5; 11 nucleotides line up with TRBD1. Unmatched junction bases numbered 10, after V lost 5 bases and J lost 5 bases. Germline loops: CDR1 SGHNT, CDR2 YENEEA. The CDR3 extends over 16 amino acids. CDR3 nucleotides: TGTGCCAGCAGCATTTCGGGACAGGGGGTTGGGGAGACCCAGTACTTC. Translating gives CASSISGQGVGETQYF.

A few counts support this clonotype. The rearrangement links TRBV6-2 or TRBV6-3 to TRBJ1-5, with D hard to call. This CDR3 comprises 17 residues. The germline gives CDR1 MNHEY, CDR2 SVGEGT. The V gene lost 1 base and the J gene lost 0 bases, with 13 bases spanning the gap. The CDR3, as DNA: TGTGCCAGCAGTTACTACCATAATACGGGTAGCAATCAGCCCCAGCATTTT. As protein: CASSYYHNTGSNQPQHF.

This clonotype was detected only a few times. This rearrangement joins TRBV10-3 to TRBJ1-2; the D gene is possibly TRBD1 (6 bases). In germline, CDR1 is ENHRY, CDR2 SYGVKD. The CDR3 is 13 amino acids. With 4 bases removed from V and 3 bases from J, the gap between germline ends came to 9 bases. The CDR3 bases are TGTGCCATCAGTGCGGCAGGGGACTATGGCTACACCTTC. Encoded protein: CAISAAGDYGYTF.

The chain uses TRBV2 and TRBJ1-5; possibly TRBD1 for D (5 bases). This CDR3 contains 15 residues. Germline V CDR1 and CDR2: SNHLY, FYNNEI. The V gene lost 4 bases and the J gene lost 11 bases, with 21 bases spanning the gap. CDR3 nucleotides: TGTGCCAGCAGTGGAACCGCCTGGGGACCCAGGTCCCAGCATTTT. Its protein product is CASSGTAWGPRSQHF.

This clonotype has only a few counts. V and J are TRBV2 and TRBJ2-1, with 11 bases aligning to TRBD2. The CDR3 length is 19 residues. V lost 3 bases and J lost 0; bases outside the gene matches: 10. CDR1 and CDR2 (germline): SNHLY, FYNNEI. CDR3 coding DNA: TGTGCCAGCAGTGATCCTAGCGGGGGGCCCCTGAGCTCCTACAATGAGCAGTTCTTC. This codes for CASSDPSGGPLSSYNEQFF.

This chain joins TRBV29-1 and TRBJ2-3, with 9 bases fitting TRBD1. Germline CDR1 and CDR2: SQVTM and ANQGSEA. CDR3 length equals 12 residues. Trimming at V came to 6 bases and at J to 6 bases, leaving 4 bases not matched to a gene. CDR3 region: CSVQGQGDTQYF. CDR3 nucleotides: TGCAGCGTCCAGGGACAGGGTGATACGCAGTATTTT.

The chain joins TRBV5-5 to TRBJ1-2; D gene unclear. This CDR3 comprises 12 residues. The V gene lost 4 bases and the J gene lost 6 bases, with 10 bases spanning the gap. The germline V gene has CDR1 SGHKS and CDR2 YYEKEE (reference sequence). The CDR3 sequence is CASSIGRDGYTF. DNA of the CDR3: TGTGCCAGCAGCATTGGGAGGGATGGCTACACCTTC.

This clonotype has a count of ten or more. The chain combines TRBV18 with TRBJ2-3, with D unresolved. The V end was cut by 8 bases, the J end by 1 base, with 10 bases between. This CDR3 spans 13 amino acids. Germline CDR1 is KGHSH and CDR2 is LQKENI. Here the CDR3 DNA reads TGTGCCAGCAGTCCTCCCGGCACAGATACGCAGTATTTT. This translates into CASSPPGTDTQYF. Full variable domain (missing parts from reference TRBV18 and TRBJ2-3): NAGVMQNPRHLVRRRGQEARLRCSPMKGHSHVYWYRQLPEEGLKFMVYLQKENIIDESGMPKERFSAEFPKEGPSILRIQQVVRGDSAAYFCASSPPGTDTQYFGPGTRLTVL.

This clonotype was found many times. This rearrangement joins TRBV24-1 to TRBJ1-2; no clear D gene. The germline V gene has CDR1 KGHDR and CDR2 SFDVKD. This CDR3 spans 14 amino acids. V was cut by 5 bases and J by 5 bases, with 14 bases left in between. In DNA form, the CDR3 reads TGTGCCACCAGTGGTTACGGCACGGAATATGGCTACACCTTC. It codes for CATSGYGTEYGYTF.

The chain recombines TRBV6-2 or TRBV6-3 with TRBJ2-1; TRBD2 aligns across 7 bases. Per the germline V gene, CDR1 is MNHEY and CDR2 is SVGEGT. V gave up 2 bases and J gave up 6 bases; unmatched junction bases: 4. This CDR3 comprises 14 residues. CDR3 residues: CASSYGAGANEQFF. DNA of the CDR3: TGTGCCAGCAGTTACGGGGCGGGAGCCAATGAGCAGTTCTTC.

Ten or more counts support this clonotype. The chain recombines TRBV12-3 or TRBV12-4 with TRBJ1-6, with D perhaps TRBD1 (6 bases). V was pared by 2 bases and J by 9 bases, with 23 bases between. The CDR3 sequence is 18 residues long. The CDR3 protein is CASSLIAPITGSGSPLHF. CDR3 coding DNA: TGTGCCAGCAGTTTAATTGCCCCTATAACAGGGAGTGGTTCACCCCTCCACTTT.

V and J are TRBV14 and TRBJ1-5; 7 positions agree with TRBD1. The CDR3 extends over 13 amino acids. Germline V CDR1 and CDR2: SGHDN, FVKESK. Trimming removed 5 bases from V and 9 bases from J; junction bases left unmatched: 7. The CDR3 DNA follows: TGTGCCAGCAGCAAGACAGGGTCCGGGCCCCAGCATTTT. It encodes CASSKTGSGPQHF.

The gene calls are TRBV6-2 or TRBV6-3 and TRBJ1-1; possible D gene TRBD1, 6 bases. This CDR3 is 14 amino acids long. Trimming removed 5 bases from V and 3 bases from J, with 13 bases in between. CDR1 and CDR2 (germline): MNHEY, SVGEGT. The DNA of the CDR3 is TGTGCCAGCAGTGTGGACAGAACTTACACTGAAGCTTTCTTT. Its protein is CASSVDRTYTEAFF.